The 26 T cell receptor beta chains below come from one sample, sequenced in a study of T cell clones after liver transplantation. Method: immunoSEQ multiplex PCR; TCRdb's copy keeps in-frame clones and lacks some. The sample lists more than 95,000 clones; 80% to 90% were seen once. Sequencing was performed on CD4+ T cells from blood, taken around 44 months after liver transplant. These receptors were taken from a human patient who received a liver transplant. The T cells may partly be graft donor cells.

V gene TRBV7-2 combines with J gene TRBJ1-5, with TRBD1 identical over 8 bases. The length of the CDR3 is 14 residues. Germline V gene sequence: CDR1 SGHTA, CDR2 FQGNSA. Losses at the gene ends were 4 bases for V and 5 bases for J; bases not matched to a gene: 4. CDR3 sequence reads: CASSSRTGHQPQHF. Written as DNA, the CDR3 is TGTGCCAGCAGCTCCCGGACAGGGCATCAGCCCCAGCATTTT.

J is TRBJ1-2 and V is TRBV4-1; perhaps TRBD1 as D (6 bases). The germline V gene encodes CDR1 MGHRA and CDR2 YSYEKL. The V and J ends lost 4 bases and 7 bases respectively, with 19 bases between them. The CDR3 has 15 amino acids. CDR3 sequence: CASSPNSRGVGGYTF. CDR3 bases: TGCGCCAGCAGCCCAAACTCTAGGGGGGTAGGTGGCTACACCTTC.

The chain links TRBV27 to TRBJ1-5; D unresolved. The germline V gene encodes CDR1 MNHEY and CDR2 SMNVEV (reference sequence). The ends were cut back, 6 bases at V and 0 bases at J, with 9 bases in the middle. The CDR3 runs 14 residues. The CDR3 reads CASSPRYSNQPQHF. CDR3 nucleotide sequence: TGTGCCAGCAGCCCCCGGTATAGCAATCAGCCCCAGCATTTT.

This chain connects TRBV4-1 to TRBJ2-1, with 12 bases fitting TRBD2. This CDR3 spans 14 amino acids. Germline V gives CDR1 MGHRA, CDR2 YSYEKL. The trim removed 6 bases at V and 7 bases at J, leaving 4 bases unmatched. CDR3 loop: CASSLTSGRNEQFF. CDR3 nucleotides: TGCGCCAGCAGTCTTACTAGCGGGAGGAATGAGCAGTTCTTC.

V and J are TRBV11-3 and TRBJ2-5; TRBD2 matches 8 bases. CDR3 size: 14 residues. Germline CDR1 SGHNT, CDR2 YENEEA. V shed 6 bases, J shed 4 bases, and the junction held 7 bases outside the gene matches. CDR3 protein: CASSSGLAGETQYF. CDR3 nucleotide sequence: TGTGCCAGCAGTTCGGGGCTAGCGGGAGAGACCCAGTACTTC.

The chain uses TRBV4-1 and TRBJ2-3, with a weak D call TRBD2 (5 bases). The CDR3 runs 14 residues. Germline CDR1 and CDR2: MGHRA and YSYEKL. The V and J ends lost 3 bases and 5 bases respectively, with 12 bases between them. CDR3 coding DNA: TGCGCCAGCAGCCAGGGGAGTGCTCAAGATACGCAGTATTTT. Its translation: CASSQGSAQDTQYF.

Here the CDR3 DNA reads TGTGCCAGCAGTTTGGGAAGCCATAGCAATCAGCCCCAGCATTTT. Translated: CASSLGSHSNQPQHF. The chain couples TRBV27 to TRBJ1-5, with D unclear. CDR3 length: 15 residues. Germline V gives CDR1 MNHEY, CDR2 SMNVEV (reference sequence). V shed 3 bases and J shed 0 bases, with 9 bases lying between them.

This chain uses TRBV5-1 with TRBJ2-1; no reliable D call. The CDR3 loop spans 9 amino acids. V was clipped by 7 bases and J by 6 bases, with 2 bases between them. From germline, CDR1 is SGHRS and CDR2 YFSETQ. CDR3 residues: CASLNEQFF. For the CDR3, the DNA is TGCGCCAGCCTCAATGAGCAGTTCTTC.

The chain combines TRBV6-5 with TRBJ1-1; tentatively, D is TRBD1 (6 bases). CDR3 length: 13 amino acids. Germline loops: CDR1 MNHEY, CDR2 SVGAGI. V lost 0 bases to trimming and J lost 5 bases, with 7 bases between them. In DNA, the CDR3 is TGTGCCAGCAGTTACTCAGGGGGGACTGAAGCTTTCTTT. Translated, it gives CASSYSGGTEAFF.

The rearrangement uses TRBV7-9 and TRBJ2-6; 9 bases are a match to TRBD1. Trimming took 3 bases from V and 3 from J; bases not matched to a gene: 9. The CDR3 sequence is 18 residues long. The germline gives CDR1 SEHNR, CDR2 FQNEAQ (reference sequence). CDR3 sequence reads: CASSFHGTGRDGANVLTF. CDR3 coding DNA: TGTGCCAGCAGCTTTCACGGGACAGGGAGGGATGGGGCCAACGTCCTGACTTTC.

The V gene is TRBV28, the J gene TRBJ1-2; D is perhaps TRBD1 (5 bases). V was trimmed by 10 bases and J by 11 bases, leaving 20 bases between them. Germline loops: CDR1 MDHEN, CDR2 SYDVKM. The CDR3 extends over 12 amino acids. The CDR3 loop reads CATGTTTILYTF. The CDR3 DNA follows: TGTGCCACGGGGACGACAACGATCCTATACACCTTC.

The CDR3: CASSLGTGYGYTF. The CDR3 DNA reads as TGTGCCAGCAGCTTAGGGACGGGATATGGCTACACCTTC. The chain recombines TRBV7-2 with TRBJ1-2; D is ambiguous. Germline CDR1 reads SGHTA; CDR2 reads FQGNSA. CDR3 length equals 13 residues. V was cut by 1 base and J by 5 bases, with 8 bases left in between.

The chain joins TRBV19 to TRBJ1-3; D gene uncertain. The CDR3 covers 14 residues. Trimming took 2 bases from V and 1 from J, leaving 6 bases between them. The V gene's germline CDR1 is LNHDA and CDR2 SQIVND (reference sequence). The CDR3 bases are TGTGCCAGTAGTATACTGAGGTCTGGAAACACCATATATTTT. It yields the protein CASSILRSGNTIYF.

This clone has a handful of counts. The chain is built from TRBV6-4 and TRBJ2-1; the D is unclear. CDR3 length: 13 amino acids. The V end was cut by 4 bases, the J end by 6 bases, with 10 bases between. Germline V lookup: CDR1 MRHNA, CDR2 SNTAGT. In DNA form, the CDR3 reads TGTGCCAGCAGTGTTGACGGAGCCAATGAGCAGTTCTTC. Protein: CASSVDGANEQFF.

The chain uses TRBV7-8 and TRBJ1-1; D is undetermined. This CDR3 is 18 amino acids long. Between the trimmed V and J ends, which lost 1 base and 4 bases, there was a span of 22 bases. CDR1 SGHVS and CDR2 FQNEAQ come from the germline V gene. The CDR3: CASSLGRRSLRWGTEAFF. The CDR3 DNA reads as TGTGCCAGCAGCTTAGGACGGAGGAGCTTGCGGTGGGGCACTGAAGCTTTCTTT. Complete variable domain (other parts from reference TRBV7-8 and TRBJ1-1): GAGVSQSPRYKVAKRGQDVALRCDPISGHVSLFWYQQALGQGPEFLTYFQNEAQLDKSGLPSDRFFAERPEGSVSTLKIQRTQQEDSAVYLCASSLGRRSLRWGTEAFFGQGTRLTVV.

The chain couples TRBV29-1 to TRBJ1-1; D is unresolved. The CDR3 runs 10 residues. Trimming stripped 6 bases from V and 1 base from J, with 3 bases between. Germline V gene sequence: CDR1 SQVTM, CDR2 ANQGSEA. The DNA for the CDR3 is TGCAGCGTCGCGAACACTGAAGCTTTCTTT. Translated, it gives CSVANTEAFF.

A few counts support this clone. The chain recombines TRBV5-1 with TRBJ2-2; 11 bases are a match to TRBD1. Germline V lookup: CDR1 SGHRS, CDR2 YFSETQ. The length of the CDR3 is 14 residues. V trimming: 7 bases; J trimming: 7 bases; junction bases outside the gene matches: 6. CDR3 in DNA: TGCGCCAGCCGGTTGGGACAGGGGGACGGGGAGCTGTTTTTT. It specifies CASRLGQGDGELFF.

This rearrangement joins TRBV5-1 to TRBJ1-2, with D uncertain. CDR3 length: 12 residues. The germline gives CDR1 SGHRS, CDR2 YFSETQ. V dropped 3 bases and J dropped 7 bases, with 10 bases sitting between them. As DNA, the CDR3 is TGCGCCAGCAGCTGGGCGGGCTCTGGCTACACCTTC. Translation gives CASSWAGSGYTF.

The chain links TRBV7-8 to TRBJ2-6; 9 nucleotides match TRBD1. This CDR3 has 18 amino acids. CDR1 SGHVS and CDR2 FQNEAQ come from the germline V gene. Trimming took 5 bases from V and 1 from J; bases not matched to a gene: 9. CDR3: CASSLRPGTGSGANVLTF. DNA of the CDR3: TGTGCCAGCAGCCTCCGTCCCGGGACAGGGTCTGGGGCCAACGTCCTGACTTTC.

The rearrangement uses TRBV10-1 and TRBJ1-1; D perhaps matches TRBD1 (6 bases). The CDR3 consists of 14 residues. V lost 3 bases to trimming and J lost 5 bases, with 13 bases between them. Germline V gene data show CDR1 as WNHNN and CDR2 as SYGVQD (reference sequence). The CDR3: CASSDVQGWTEAFF. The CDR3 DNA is TGCGCCAGCAGTGATGTCCAGGGGTGGACTGAAGCTTTCTTT.

The CDR3 loop reads CASSPQSGQLISYNEQFF. The CDR3 DNA follows: TGTGCCAGCTCACCCCAGAGTGGGCAGCTAATCTCCTACAATGAGCAGTTCTTC. This chain uses TRBV18 with TRBJ2-1, with D unclear. CDR1 is KGHSH and CDR2 is LQKENI in the germline V gene. The CDR3 is 18 amino acids. The V end was cut by 3 bases, the J end by 0 bases, with 18 bases between.

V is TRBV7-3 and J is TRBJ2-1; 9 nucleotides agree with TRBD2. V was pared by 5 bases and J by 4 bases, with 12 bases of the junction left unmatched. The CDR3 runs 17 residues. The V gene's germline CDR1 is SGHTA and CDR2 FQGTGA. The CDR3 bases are TGTGCCAGCAGCCCCCGGGCCCTAGCGGGGAGATACAATGAGCAGTTCTTC. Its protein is CASSPRALAGRYNEQFF.

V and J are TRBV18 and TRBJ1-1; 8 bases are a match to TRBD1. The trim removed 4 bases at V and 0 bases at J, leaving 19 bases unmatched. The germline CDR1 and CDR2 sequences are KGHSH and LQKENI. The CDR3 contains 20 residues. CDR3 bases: TGTGCCAGCTCACAACTTTCCGGGACAGGAAGACTCAACATGAACACTGAAGCTTTCTTT. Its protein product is CASSQLSGTGRLNMNTEAFF.

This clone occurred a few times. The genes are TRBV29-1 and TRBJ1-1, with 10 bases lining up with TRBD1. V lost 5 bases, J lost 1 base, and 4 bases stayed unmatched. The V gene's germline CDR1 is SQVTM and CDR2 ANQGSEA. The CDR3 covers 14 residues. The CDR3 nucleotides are TGCAGCGTTCGACAGGGGGCCGAGAACACTGAAGCTTTCTTT. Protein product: CSVRQGAENTEAFF. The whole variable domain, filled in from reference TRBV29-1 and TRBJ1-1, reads SAVISQKPSRDICQRGTSLTIQCQVDSQVTMMFWYRQQPGQSLTLIATANQGSEATYESGFVIDKFPISRPNLTFSTLTVSNMSPEDSSIYLCSVRQGAENTEAFFGQGTRLTVV.

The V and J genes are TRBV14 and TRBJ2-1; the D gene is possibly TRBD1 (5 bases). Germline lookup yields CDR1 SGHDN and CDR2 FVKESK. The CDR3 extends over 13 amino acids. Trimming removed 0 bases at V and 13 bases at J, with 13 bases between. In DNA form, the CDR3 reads TGTGCCAGCAGCCAAGATCTTACGGACAAACAGTTCTTC. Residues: CASSQDLTDKQFF. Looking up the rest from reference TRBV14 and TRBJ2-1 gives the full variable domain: EAGVTQFPSHSVIEKGQTVTLRCDPISGHDNLYWYRRVMGKEIKFLLHFVKESKQDESGMPNNRFLAERTGGTYSTLKVQPAELEDSGVYFCASSQDLTDKQFFGPGTRLTVL.

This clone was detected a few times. The CDR3 nucleotides are TGTGCCATCAGTGAGTCTGTCTTGGGTATTTCACCCCTCCACTTT. Translation: CAISESVLGISPLHF. The chain is built from TRBV10-3 and TRBJ1-6; D unclear. CDR3 length equals 15 residues. Germline CDR1 and CDR2: ENHRY and SYGVKD. V lost 0 bases and J 9 bases, leaving 12 bases between the germline ends.